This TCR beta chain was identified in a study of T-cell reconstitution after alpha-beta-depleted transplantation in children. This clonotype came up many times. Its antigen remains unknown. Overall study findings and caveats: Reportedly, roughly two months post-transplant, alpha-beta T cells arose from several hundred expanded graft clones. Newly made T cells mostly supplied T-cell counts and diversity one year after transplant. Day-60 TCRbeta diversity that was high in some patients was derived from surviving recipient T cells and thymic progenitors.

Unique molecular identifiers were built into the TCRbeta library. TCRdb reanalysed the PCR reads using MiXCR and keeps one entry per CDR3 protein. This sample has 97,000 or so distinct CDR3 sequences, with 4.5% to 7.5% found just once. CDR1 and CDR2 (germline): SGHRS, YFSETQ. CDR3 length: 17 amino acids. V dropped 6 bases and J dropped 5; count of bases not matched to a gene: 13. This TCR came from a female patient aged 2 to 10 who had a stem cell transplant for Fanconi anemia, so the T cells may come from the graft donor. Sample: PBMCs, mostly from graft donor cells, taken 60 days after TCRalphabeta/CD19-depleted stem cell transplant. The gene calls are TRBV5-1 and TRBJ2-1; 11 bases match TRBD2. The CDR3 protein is CASTPLAGGPNDNEQFF. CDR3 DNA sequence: TGCGCCAGCACGCCCCTAGCGGGGGGCCCCAATGACAATGAGCAGTTCTTC.